The entry below describes one T cell receptor (beta chain). Its target antigen remains unknown. Base qualities are missing; no much larger clone stands one base away. These data come from a study of shared clonotypes between healthy human individuals (TCRdb year 2020). Regarding the study in general: A couple of women and a few men aged 18 to 49 years were included in the cohort. Each donor's leukapheresis produced roughly between roughly 0.85 and 10 billion PBMCs. Different laboratories and diverse techniques were used to prepare libraries and sequence TCR repertoires, to increase sequencing depth and limit assay-specific biases. For each donor, three plates each were used for CD4 naive and CD4 memory, two plates were used for CD8 naive, and one plate was used for CD8 memory. To estimate repertoire size and how much clonotype sharing occurs between individuals, the study deeply sequenced the blood TCR repertoires of 5 or 6 healthy adults. Broader findings and caveats from the paper: Clonotypes shared by all four sorted-subset donors showed higher generation probabilities than non-shared clonotypes. Incomplete sequencing was indicated by rarefaction of sorted-subset datasets, despite the large sequencing depth. Sharing across several donors was observed for around 5% of naive CD4, 3.5% of naive CD8, around 2.5% of memory CD4, and around 0.42% of memory CD8 clonotypes. Sampling was restricted to blood, and TCR repertoires in tissues likely differ from the TCR repertoires found in blood. Pairwise subsampling indicated that sequencing depth was expected to affect the degree of clonotype sharing among donors. Because the study included only a small number of donors, the genetic and exposure-history diversity represented was limited. Larger estimated clonotype richness was generally found for naive subsets than for memory subsets.

Using the deep immunoSEQ assay, TCR CDR3 regions were amplified from genomic DNA by multiplex PCR. Genomic DNA extracted from each cell subset was distributed evenly over all wells of several immunoSEQ 96-well plates, and each plate served as one replicate. For sorted subsets, around 200 ng genomic DNA, equal to about 30,000 T cell genomes, was loaded into each replicate PCR. Purified libraries were quantified with a Qubit 3.0 fluorometer, sized on a Bioanalyzer 2100, and re-quantified with the KAPA Library Quantification kit. Each immunoSEQ 96-well plate was sequenced on its own single-read 150-cycle Illumina NextSeq 550 flow cell. The published analysis was carried out like this. Because the immunoSEQ output held only junctional sequences and lacked quality scores, the filtering could not match the filtering applied to full-length reads. Sequences were annotated with PyIR, a Python wrapper for IgBLAST v1.9, using IMGT germline references to assign V/J genes and CDR3. Reads were removed for weak V/J assignments (E-value above 1e-6), missing CDR3, stop codons, out-of-frame junctions, or ambiguous translated residues. A V3J clonotype was defined by an identical inferred V gene, J gene, and CDR3 amino acid sequence. Percentage overlap between repertoires was calculated by dividing the number of shared unique clonotypes by the size of the smaller repertoire. Repertoire richness was assessed with RTK rarefaction, the Chao1 estimator, and Recon v2.1 estimates of unobserved clonotypes. Generation probabilities for all TCRbeta clonotypes obtained by the gDNA method from a handful of donors were computed using OLGA. TCRdb took this table from immuneACCESS and kept in-frame rearrangements with V and J called. Such tables lack part of the clones; where checked against another copy, unresolved V genes explain under half of the gap, and the rest is unexplained. Clone size and the V and J calls come from that table; the DNA yielded D and trimming. The table for this sample lists under 2,500,000 clones; about 94% of them were counted only once. Roughly 0.13% of the sample comes from the top ten.

The donors were healthy, HIV-negative adults with no recently reported acute infections or vaccinations. All donors were Caucasian adults living in Nashville, Tennessee, USA. CD4+ T cells were enriched by magnetic negative selection, after which naive cells were positively selected on CD45RA and the negative fraction was taken as the memory subset. After blood collection by leukapheresis, PBMCs were isolated using Ficoll-Histopaque density gradient centrifugation and then cryopreserved in the vapor phase of liquid nitrogen. Analytical flow cytometry was used to check the purity and quantity of each magnetically sorted T cell population. From each sorted fraction, genomic DNA was isolated and quantified by UV absorbance on a Nanodrop 2000c. Via the germline V gene (reference sequence), CDR1 is SGHNT and CDR2 YYREEE. The V end gives up 1 base and the J end 3 bases, leaving 11 bases in the junction not matched to a gene. The CDR3 starts with the cysteine, ends with the phenylalanine, and has 18 residues. Kept here is only the CDR3 DNA, which spans 54 bases and is read in frame from base 1.

The chain was built from TRBV5-4 and TRBJ2-1, with 9 central nucleotides matching TRBD2. The sample taken for sequencing was naive CD4+ T cells sorted from blood. In the paper's terms, the cell subset or site label means: CD45RA+ positively selected. This TCR was sampled from a man between 18 and 35 years old in good health. The DNA sequence follows: TGTGCCAGCAGCTTGTTGTTGGCTAGCGGGATTGTCTACAATGAGCAGTTCTTC. Its protein reads: CASSLLLASGIVYNEQFF.